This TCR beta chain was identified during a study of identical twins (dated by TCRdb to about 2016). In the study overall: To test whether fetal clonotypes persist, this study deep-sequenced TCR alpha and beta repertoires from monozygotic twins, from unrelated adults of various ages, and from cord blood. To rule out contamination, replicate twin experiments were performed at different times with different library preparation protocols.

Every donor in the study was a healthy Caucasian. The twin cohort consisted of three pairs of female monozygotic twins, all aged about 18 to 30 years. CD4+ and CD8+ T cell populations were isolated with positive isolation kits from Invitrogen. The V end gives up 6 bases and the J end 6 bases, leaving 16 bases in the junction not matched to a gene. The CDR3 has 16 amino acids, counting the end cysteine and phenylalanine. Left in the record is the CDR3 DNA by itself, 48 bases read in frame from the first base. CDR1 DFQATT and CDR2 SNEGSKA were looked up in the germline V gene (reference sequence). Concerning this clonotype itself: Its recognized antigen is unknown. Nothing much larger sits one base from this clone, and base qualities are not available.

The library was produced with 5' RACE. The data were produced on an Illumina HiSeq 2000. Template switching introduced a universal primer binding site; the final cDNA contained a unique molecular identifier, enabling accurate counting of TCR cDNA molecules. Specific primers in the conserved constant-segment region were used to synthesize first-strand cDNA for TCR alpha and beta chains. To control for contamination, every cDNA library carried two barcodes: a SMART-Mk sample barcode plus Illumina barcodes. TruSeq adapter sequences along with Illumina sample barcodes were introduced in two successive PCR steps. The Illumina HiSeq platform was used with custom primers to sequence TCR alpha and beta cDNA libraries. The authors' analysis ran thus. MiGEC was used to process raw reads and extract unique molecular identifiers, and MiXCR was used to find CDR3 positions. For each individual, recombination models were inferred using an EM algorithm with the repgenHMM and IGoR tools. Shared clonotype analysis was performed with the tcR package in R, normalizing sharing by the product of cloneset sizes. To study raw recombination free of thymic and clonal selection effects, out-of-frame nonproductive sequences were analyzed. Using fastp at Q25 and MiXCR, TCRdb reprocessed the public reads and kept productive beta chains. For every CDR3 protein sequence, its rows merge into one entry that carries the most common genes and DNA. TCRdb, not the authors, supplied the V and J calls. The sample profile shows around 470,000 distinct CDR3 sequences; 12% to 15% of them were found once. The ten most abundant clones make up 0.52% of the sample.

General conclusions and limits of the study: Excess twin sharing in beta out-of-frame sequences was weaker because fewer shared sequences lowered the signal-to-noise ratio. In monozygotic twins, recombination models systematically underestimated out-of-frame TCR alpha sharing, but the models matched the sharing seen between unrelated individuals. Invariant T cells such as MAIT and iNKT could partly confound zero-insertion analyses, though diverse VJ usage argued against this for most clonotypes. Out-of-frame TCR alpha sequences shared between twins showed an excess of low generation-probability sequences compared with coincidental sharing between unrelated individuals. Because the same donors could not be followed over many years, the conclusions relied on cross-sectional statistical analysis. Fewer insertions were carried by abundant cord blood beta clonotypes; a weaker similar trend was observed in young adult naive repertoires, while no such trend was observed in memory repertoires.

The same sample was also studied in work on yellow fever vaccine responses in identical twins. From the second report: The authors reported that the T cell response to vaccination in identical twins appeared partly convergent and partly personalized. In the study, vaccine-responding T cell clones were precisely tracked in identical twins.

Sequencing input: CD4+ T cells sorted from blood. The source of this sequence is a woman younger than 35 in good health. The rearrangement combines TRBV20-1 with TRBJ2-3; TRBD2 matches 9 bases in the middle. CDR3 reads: CSAVRLRGGWADTQYF. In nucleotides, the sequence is TGCAGTGCCGTCCGGCTGCGGGGGGGCTGGGCGGATACGCAGTATTTT.